This TCR beta chain was observed in a study of blood T cell repertoires in COVID-19. Source study methods: Amplified reference gene primers provided the basis for estimating nucleated cell counts. Method: immunoSEQ multiplex PCR; TCRdb's copy keeps in-frame clones and lacks some. The V and J calls and clone size were taken over from that table, and D and trimming were inferred from the DNA. The sample contains 300,000 to 400,000 clones, about nine tenths of which appear only once. Per germline, CDR1 MNHEY and CDR2 SMNVEV (reference sequence). V was shortened by 2 bases and J by 7 bases, with 14 bases between the two germline ends. The length of the CDR3 is 14 residues.

This receptor was taken from a man aged 45-65 years with active or convalescent COVID-19. The sequenced sample was peripheral blood. The chain recombines TRBV27 with TRBJ1-1; possible D gene TRBD1, 5 bases. The CDR3 sequence: CASSLGQGVGEAFF. In DNA form, the CDR3 reads TGTGCCAGCAGTTTAGGGCAGGGCGTCGGTGAAGCTTTCTTT.